One T cell receptor (beta chain) is described in this entry. No antigen is known for it. All patients picked for sequencing had shown, by flow cytometry, an expansion of CD8+CD57+ cells. All patients had severe acquired aplastic anemia. The sample originates from a study of CD8+CD57+ T cells in acquired aplastic anemia. About the research overall: CD4+ and CD8+ cells, once sorted, gave DNA averaging roughly 3 ug.

Study conclusions and caveats: Patients were compared with controls for CD8+ Simpson's diversity, and no significant difference emerged. Patients and controls shared twenty-nine CD8+ CDR3 sequences, highly expressed in patients.

Genomic DNA provided the template from which TCR beta VDJ and CDR3 profiles were obtained. One entry per CDR3 protein results from TCRdb running MiXCR on the reads. The sample lists just over 450,000 distinct CDR3 sequences, roughly a third occurring once. The sequence was collected from a human donor with aplastic anemia. The sample was sorted CD4+, CD8+, or CD8+CD57+ T cells (not recorded which) from PBMCs.

CDR3: CASRDRGTSVLEQYF. As DNA, the CDR3 is TGTGCCAGCAGGGACAGGGGGACTAGCGTACTCGAGCAGTACTTC. The J gene is TRBJ2-7, the V gene TRBV2; TRBD1 or TRBD2 may be the D gene (10 bases each). Germline-derived CDR1 and CDR2 are SNHLY and FYNNEI. CDR3 length equals 15 residues. Trimming removed 6 bases from V and 6 bases from J, with 21 bases in between.